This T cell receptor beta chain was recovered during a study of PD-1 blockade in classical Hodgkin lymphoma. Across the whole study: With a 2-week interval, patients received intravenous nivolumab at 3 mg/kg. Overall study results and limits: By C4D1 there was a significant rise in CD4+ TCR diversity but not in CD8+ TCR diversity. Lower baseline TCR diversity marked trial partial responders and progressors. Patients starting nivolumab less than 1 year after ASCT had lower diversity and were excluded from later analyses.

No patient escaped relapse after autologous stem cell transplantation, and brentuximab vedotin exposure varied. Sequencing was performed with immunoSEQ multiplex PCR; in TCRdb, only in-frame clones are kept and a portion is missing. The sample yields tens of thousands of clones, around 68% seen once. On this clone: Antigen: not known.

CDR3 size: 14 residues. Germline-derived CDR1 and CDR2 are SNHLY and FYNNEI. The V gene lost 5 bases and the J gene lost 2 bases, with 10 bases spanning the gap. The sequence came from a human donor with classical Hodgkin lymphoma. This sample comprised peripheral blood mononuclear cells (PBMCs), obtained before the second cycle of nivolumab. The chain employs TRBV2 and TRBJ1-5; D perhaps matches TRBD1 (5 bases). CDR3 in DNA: TGTGCCAGCAGTTTAGGGGTCGGCAATCAGCCCCAGCATTTT. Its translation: CASSLGVGNQPQHF.